The clone carrying this T cell receptor (beta chain) was seen a handful of times. Antigen specificity is unknown. The data are from a study of T cell repertoires in cytomegalovirus infection. Study in general: CMV infection and matching HLA type were both indicated by public TCR beta signatures.

One entry per CDR3 protein results from TCRdb running MiXCR on the reads. The sample yields 150,000 to 200,000 distinct CDR3 sequences, approximately 15% seen once. General study points: HLA-C-restricted, CMV-specific TCR beta clonotypes were dominant ex vivo. Carriers of CMV plus the relevant HLA were identified by cumulative public TCR beta family frequency.

Germline V gives CDR1 LNHDA, CDR2 SQIVND (reference sequence). Trimming removed 3 bases from V and 2 bases from J; junction bases left unmatched: 3. The CDR3 runs to 15 residues. This clonotype was sampled from a human donor in good health (CMV status not recorded). Some clones in this sample may be carry-over from other donors' samples. The chain joins TRBV19 to TRBJ2-3; 9 bases fit TRBD2. The specimen sequenced was PBMCs. Here the CDR3 DNA reads TGTGCCAGTAGTATCCTAGCGGGGACCACAGATACGCAGTATTTT. This codes for CASSILAGTTDTQYF.